The rows below give T cell receptor beta chains drawn from one sample of a study of blood T cell repertoires in COVID-19. The assay was immunoSEQ multiplex PCR, and TCRdb's table has in-frame clones only and misses some. The sample gives about 250,000 clones, around nine tenths of which show up once; around 1.5% is in the top ten. The material sequenced was peripheral blood. The source of these receptors is a woman aged 55-70 years who had recovered from COVID-19. Both conserved end residues are part of each CDR3. The order of the fields is clone size, D gene, V gene, J gene, CDR3 protein, CDR3 DNA. D genes are given only for firm matches. Some rows have no size entry. The others give once, few or many, or a class for an expanded clone.

abundance: NA
d_gene: NA
v_gene: TRBV9
j_gene: TRBJ1-1
CDR3aa: CASSVGFRNTEAFF
CDR3nt: TGTGCCAGCAGCGTAGGTTTCAGGAACACTGAAGCTTTCTTT

abundance: NA
d_gene: NA
v_gene: TRBV28
j_gene: TRBJ2-5
CDR3aa: CASSLAMGRDYQETQYF
CDR3nt: TGTGCCAGCAGTCTAGCAATGGGCCGGGACTACCAAGAGACCCAGTACTTC

abundance: NA
d_gene: TRBD1
v_gene: TRBV29-1
j_gene: TRBJ2-2
CDR3aa: CSVYRGAGELFF
CDR3nt: TGCAGCGTTTACAGGGGCGCCGGGGAGCTGTTTTTT

abundance: NA
d_gene: NA
v_gene: TRBV12-3/TRBV12-4
j_gene: TRBJ2-7
CDR3aa: CASRDSSLQQYF
CDR3nt: TGTGCCAGCAGGGACAGTTCTCTACAGCAGTACTTC

abundance: NA
d_gene: NA
v_gene: TRBV6-6
j_gene: TRBJ2-2
CDR3aa: CASSPTVSANTGELFF
CDR3nt: TGTGCCAGCAGTCCGACAGTATCAGCGAACACCGGGGAGCTGTTTTTT

abundance: NA
d_gene: TRBD1
v_gene: TRBV5-8
j_gene: TRBJ1-6
CDR3aa: CASSWTLGTADSPLHF
CDR3nt: TGTGCCAGCAGCTGGACCCTCGGGACAGCAGATTCACCCCTCCACTTT

abundance: once
d_gene: NA
v_gene: TRBV19
j_gene: TRBJ2-2
CDR3aa: CASSIQGSAGELFF
CDR3nt: TGTGCCAGTAGTATTCAGGGGAGTGCCGGGGAGCTGTTTTTT

abundance: NA
d_gene: NA
v_gene: TRBV6-5
j_gene: TRBJ2-1
CDR3aa: CASSRVPGNEQFF
CDR3nt: TGTGCCAGCAGTAGGGTCCCGGGGAATGAGCAGTTCTTC

abundance: NA
d_gene: NA
v_gene: TRBV4-3
j_gene: TRBJ2-1
CDR3aa: CASSPRGSNNEQFF
CDR3nt: TGCGCCAGCAGCCCTCGGGGGTCGAACAATGAGCAGTTCTTC

abundance: NA
d_gene: NA
v_gene: TRBV12-5
j_gene: TRBJ2-1
CDR3aa: CASGLSRGREQFF
CDR3nt: TGTGCTAGTGGTTTGTCCAGGGGCAGGGAGCAGTTCTTC

abundance: once
d_gene: NA
v_gene: TRBV5-6
j_gene: TRBJ1-2
CDR3aa: CASANPLGGAYGYTF
CDR3nt: TGTGCCAGCGCGAACCCTTTGGGGGGGGCCTATGGCTACACCTTC

abundance: NA
d_gene: TRBD2
v_gene: TRBV3-1/TRBV3-2
j_gene: TRBJ2-2
CDR3aa: CASSPGGVGNTGELFF
CDR3nt: TGTGCCAGCAGCCCGGGGGGAGTTGGGAACACCGGGGAGCTGTTTTTT

abundance: NA
d_gene: TRBD1
v_gene: TRBV18
j_gene: TRBJ1-5
CDR3aa: CASSLQGNQPQHF
CDR3nt: TGTGCCAGCTCACTACAGGGGAATCAGCCCCAGCATTTT

abundance: once
d_gene: NA
v_gene: TRBV5-8
j_gene: TRBJ1-2
CDR3aa: CASSGQGYGYTF
CDR3nt: TGTGCCAGCAGCGGGCAGGGTTATGGCTACACCTTC

abundance: NA
d_gene: NA
v_gene: TRBV4-2
j_gene: TRBJ1-1
CDR3aa: CASSERRMNTEAFF
CDR3nt: TGTGCCAGCAGCGAACGGAGAATGAACACTGAAGCTTTCTTT

abundance: NA
d_gene: TRBD2
v_gene: TRBV19
j_gene: TRBJ2-2
CDR3aa: CASSYRGGTGELFF
CDR3nt: TGTGCCAGTAGCTATCGGGGGGGCACCGGGGAGCTGTTTTTT

abundance: NA
d_gene: NA
v_gene: TRBV7-9
j_gene: TRBJ1-5
CDR3aa: CASSFGSNQPQHF
CDR3nt: TGTGCCAGCAGCTTCGGTAGCAATCAGCCCCAGCATTTT

abundance: NA
d_gene: NA
v_gene: TRBV5-4
j_gene: TRBJ1-5
CDR3aa: CASSLVPGSNQPQHF
CDR3nt: TGTGCCAGCAGCTTGGTACCGGGGAGTAATCAGCCCCAGCATTTT

abundance: few
d_gene: NA
v_gene: TRBV5-6
j_gene: TRBJ1-4
CDR3aa: CASTEGSSGEKLFF
CDR3nt: TGTGCCAGCACAGAAGGTTCCTCAGGCGAAAAACTGTTTTTT

abundance: NA
d_gene: NA
v_gene: TRBV7-9
j_gene: TRBJ1-1
CDR3aa: CASSLRGQLNTEAFF
CDR3nt: TGTGCCAGCAGCTTAAGGGGTCAGCTGAACACTGAAGCTTTCTTT

abundance: NA
d_gene: TRBD1
v_gene: TRBV19
j_gene: TRBJ1-1
CDR3aa: CASSIGTGGAATEAFF
CDR3nt: TGTGCCAGTAGTATAGGGACAGGGGGCGCGGCCACTGAAGCTTTCTTT

abundance: NA
d_gene: TRBD2
v_gene: TRBV9
j_gene: TRBJ2-2
CDR3aa: CASSVSGGTNTGELFF
CDR3nt: TGTGCCAGCAGCGTTAGCGGGGGGACGAACACCGGGGAGCTGTTTTTT

abundance: NA
d_gene: NA
v_gene: TRBV3-1/TRBV3-2
j_gene: TRBJ1-5
CDR3aa: CASSQQGQPQHF
CDR3nt: TGTGCCAGCAGCCAGCAGGGTCAGCCCCAGCATTTT

abundance: NA
d_gene: NA
v_gene: TRBV19
j_gene: TRBJ2-2
CDR3aa: CASRWANTGELFF
CDR3nt: TGTGCCAGTCGTTGGGCCAACACCGGGGAGCTGTTTTTT

abundance: once
d_gene: NA
v_gene: TRBV13
j_gene: TRBJ1-2
CDR3aa: CASSLSKGAGGYTF
CDR3nt: TGTGCCAGCAGCCTCTCTAAAGGCGCGGGAGGCTACACCTTC

abundance: NA
d_gene: TRBD2
v_gene: TRBV7-3
j_gene: TRBJ2-1
CDR3aa: CASSLLGLAGKVEQFF
CDR3nt: TGTGCCAGCAGCTTATTAGGACTAGCGGGGAAAGTTGAGCAGTTCTTC

abundance: NA
d_gene: NA
v_gene: TRBV7-3
j_gene: TRBJ1-6
CDR3aa: CASSQQGWGSPLHF
CDR3nt: TGTGCCAGCAGCCAGCAGGGGTGGGGTTCACCCCTCCACTTT